This is a list of T cell receptor beta chains from one sample in a study of T cell responses to AZD1222 COVID-19 vaccine. TCRdb's table, derived via immunoSEQ multiplex PCR, lists solely in-frame clones and lacks some. The sample comprises 120,000 to 150,000 clones, 80% to 95% of which are singletons, and about 3% rests with the top ten. Material: peripheral blood, obtained on day 0 of MenACWY control vaccination. These receptors came from an adult in good health. Both conserved end residues are part of each CDR3. A D gene is named only where the DNA matches it firmly. Expanded clones are given a class, and other clones once, few, many or no size at all.

d_call	cdr3_length	clone_size	v_call	j_call	cdr3_nt	cdr3_aa
TRBD1	17	NA	TRBV4-2	TRBJ2-7	TGTGCCAGCAGCCAAGATTTGACCGGGACAGGGACCTACGAGCAGTACTTC	CASSQDLTGTGTYEQYF
TRBD2	15	NA	TRBV19	TRBJ2-2	TGTGCCAGTAGTATCCGGGCGGGGGGCACCGGGGAGCTGTTTTTT	CASSIRAGGTGELFF
TRBD2	15	NA	TRBV28	TRBJ2-1	TGTGCCAGCAGTTTTGGACTAGCGGGCTACAATGAGCAGTTCTTC	CASSFGLAGYNEQFF
NA	15	NA	TRBV5-5	TRBJ1-2	TGTGCCAGCAGCAGGACGGCATCGGGGGGCTATGGCTACACCTTC	CASSRTASGGYGYTF
NA	15	NA	TRBV6-1	TRBJ1-1	TGTGCCAGCAGTGAAAGTGCAGGGGAGAACACTGAAGCTTTCTTT	CASSESAGENTEAFF
TRBD1	13	NA	TRBV11-3	TRBJ2-1	TGTGCCAGCAGCAAGGACAGGAGCAATGAGCAGTTCTTC	CASSKDRSNEQFF
NA	12	NA	TRBV7-8	TRBJ2-7	TGTGCCAGCAGCTTAGCGGAGGCGGGGCAGTACTTC	CASSLAEAGQYF
NA	13	NA	TRBV7-3	TRBJ1-4	TGTGCCAGCAGCTTAAGTAAAGGAGAAAAACTGTTTTTT	CASSLSKGEKLFF
NA	15	NA	TRBV7-8	TRBJ2-1	TGTGCCAGCAGCTCCGCGTATGGCTGGAACAATGAGCAGTTCTTC	CASSSAYGWNNEQFF
TRBD2	17	NA	TRBV5-6	TRBJ2-5	TGTGCCAGCAGCCCAACCGGACTAGCGGGGGGGCAAGAGACCCAGTACTTC	CASSPTGLAGGQETQYF
NA	15	NA	TRBV13	TRBJ2-7	TGTGCCAGTCGGCCGGGGCAACGAGGCTCCTACGAGCAGTACTTC	CASRPGQRGSYEQYF
TRBD1	14	NA	TRBV18	TRBJ1-2	TGTGCCAGCTCACAGTCCCGGGACAGGGAGGGCTACACCTTC	CASSQSRDREGYTF
TRBD1	12	NA	TRBV3-1/TRBV3-2	TRBJ1-4	TGTGCCAGCAGCCAAGGGAGGGACAGTCTGTTTTTT	CASSQGRDSLFF
NA	14	NA	TRBV6-5	TRBJ1-4	TGTGCCACCAAACTTGATACAACTAATGAAAAACTGTTTTTT	CATKLDTTNEKLFF
TRBD1	15	once	TRBV30	TRBJ1-1	TGTGCCTGGAGCCTGGGACAGCTTATGAACACTGAAGCTTTCTTT	CAWSLGQLMNTEAFF
NA	13	NA	TRBV5-1	TRBJ1-1	TGCGCCAGCAGCTTTAGTGCGAACACTGAAGCTTTCTTT	CASSFSANTEAFF
TRBD1	16	NA	TRBV19	TRBJ1-5	TGTGCCAGTCACGGGTTCCAGGGGGCGATCAATCAGCCCCAGCATTTT	CASHGFQGAINQPQHF
NA	14	NA	TRBV2	TRBJ1-1	TGTGCCACCACAAGCGTCGGGGGGCACACTGAAGCTTTCTTT	CATTSVGGHTEAFF
TRBD1	14	NA	TRBV29-1	TRBJ2-3	TGCAGCGTGTCGGGACAGGGAAACACAGATACGCAGTATTTT	CSVSGQGNTDTQYF
NA	13	few	TRBV6-5	TRBJ1-1	TGTGCCAGCGGCGACCTCTCCGGCACTGAAGCTTTCTTT	CASGDLSGTEAFF
NA	12	NA	TRBV7-2	TRBJ1-2	TGTGCCAGCAGCAGGGAGCCTAGGGGCTACACCTTC	CASSREPRGYTF
NA	19	NA	TRBV28	TRBJ1-4	TGTGCCAGCAGTCCCTCGGTGGGCTCGGCTTCCACTAGTCGTGAAAAACTGTTTTTT	CASSPSVGSASTSREKLFF
TRBD2	16	NA	TRBV24-1	TRBJ2-1	TGTGCCACCAGTGATGCTAGCGGGCGAGCCTACAATGAGCAGTTCTTC	CATSDASGRAYNEQFF
NA	15	once	TRBV23-1	TRBJ1-2	TGCGCCAGCAGTCAACCTGGGGGTTCTAACTATGGCTACACCTTC	CASSQPGGSNYGYTF
NA	14	NA	TRBV5-1	TRBJ2-5	TGCGCCAGCAGCTTGCAGGGGGGGGGAGAGACCCAGTACTTC	CASSLQGGGETQYF
TRBD1	16	once	TRBV5-6	TRBJ1-6	TGTGCCAGCAGCTTGCCACCGGACAGGGGAGGCTCACCCCTCCACTTT	CASSLPPDRGGSPLHF
NA	12	once	TRBV6-5	TRBJ1-2	TGTGCCAGCAGTTACTCAGGGCGTGGCTACACCTTC	CASSYSGRGYTF
NA	15	NA	TRBV6-5	TRBJ1-2	TGTGCCAGCAAAGACGTGGGGCGAGGGAACTATGGCTACACCTTC	CASKDVGRGNYGYTF
NA	15	once	TRBV11-2	TRBJ1-3	TGTGCCAGCAGCTTAACGGACGGCTCTGGAAACACCATATATTTT	CASSLTDGSGNTIYF
NA	12	NA	TRBV19	TRBJ1-3	TGTGCCACCGCGTCTCTTCGAAACACCATATATTTT	CATASLRNTIYF
NA	11	NA	TRBV5-1	TRBJ2-1	TGCGCCAGCAGCTTTTCCAATGAGCAGTTCTTC	CASSFSNEQFF
NA	15	NA	TRBV9	TRBJ1-4	TGTGCCAGCAGCCGAACCGGGGCGGTTTATGAAAAACTGTTTTTT	CASSRTGAVYEKLFF
NA	13	few	TRBV12-3/TRBV12-4	TRBJ2-1	TGTGCCAGCAGTTTACGAGAGCGAAATGAGCAGTTCTTC	CASSLRERNEQFF
NA	12	NA	TRBV28	TRBJ2-7	TGTGCCAGCAGTTGGGGGTCCTACGAGCAGTACTTC	CASSWGSYEQYF
NA	11	NA	TRBV5-8	TRBJ1-5	TGTGCCAGCAGCTTGGCGCAGCCCCAGCATTTT	CASSLAQPQHF
NA	14	NA	TRBV7-9	TRBJ2-2	TGTGCCAGCAGCTTAGCGCAGAACACCGGGGAGCTGTTTTTT	CASSLAQNTGELFF
NA	13	NA	TRBV30	TRBJ2-1	TGTGCCTGGAGTCCAGGCGGTCCCGATGAGCAGTTCTTC	CAWSPGGPDEQFF
NA	15	NA	TRBV24-1	TRBJ1-2	TGTGCCACCAGTGACCCCGGGACGGATCGCTATGGCTACACCTTC	CATSDPGTDRYGYTF
NA	13	NA	TRBV28	TRBJ1-1	TGTGCCAGCACCCTCGGGGGGAATACTGAAGCTTTCTTT	CASTLGGNTEAFF
TRBD1	14	NA	TRBV6-4	TRBJ1-6	TGTGCCAGCAGTCTGACAGGGGCCCATTCACCCCTCCACTTT	CASSLTGAHSPLHF
TRBD1	13	NA	TRBV9	TRBJ1-5	TGTGCCAGCAGCGTAACAGGGGAGCAGCCCCAGCATTTT	CASSVTGEQPQHF
NA	14	once	TRBV15	TRBJ2-3	TGTGCCACCAGCAGTGTCTTAGGGGGTCGGGAGCAGTATTTT	CATSSVLGGREQYF
NA	14	NA	TRBV10-3	TRBJ1-1	TGTGCCATCGAGTGGGGGGCAGTGAACACTGAAGCTTTCTTT	CAIEWGAVNTEAFF
TRBD1	16	NA	TRBV2	TRBJ1-2	TGTGCCAGCAGGGCCCCGAGGGGGCGCGAAGACTATGGCTACACCTTC	CASRAPRGREDYGYTF
TRBD2	14	NA	TRBV2	TRBJ2-2	TGTGCCAGCAGGGGCGGGAGGGGCGCCGGGGAGCTGTTTTTT	CASRGGRGAGELFF
NA	14	NA	TRBV7-2	TRBJ1-3	TGTGCCAGCAGCCAACCAGGGGCTGGAAACACCATATATTTT	CASSQPGAGNTIYF
NA	14	NA	TRBV10-2	TRBJ1-1	TGCGCCAGCACAGGGCCCTCGGGCGACACTGAAGCTTTCTTT	CASTGPSGDTEAFF
NA	15	once	TRBV3-1/TRBV3-2	TRBJ2-6	TGTGCCAGCAGCCAAAGCGGTTCTGGGGCCAACGTCCTGACTTTC	CASSQSGSGANVLTF
NA	11	NA	TRBV7-9	TRBJ1-3	TGTGCCAGCGCCTCTGGAAACACCATATATTTT	CASASGNTIYF
NA	15	NA	TRBV3-1/TRBV3-2	TRBJ2-5	TGTGCCAGCAGCCAAGATTCTACTAGACGGGAGACCCAGTACTTC	CASSQDSTRRETQYF
NA	18	NA	TRBV11-2	TRBJ2-3	TGTGCCAGCAGCCCGAGGGGTCGACTAGGCACATGGGCAGATACGCAGTATTTT	CASSPRGRLGTWADTQYF
TRBD2	15	NA	TRBV7-3	TRBJ2-1	TGTGCCAGCAGGCCTAGCGGGGGCTCCGGTAATGAGCAGTTCTTC	CASRPSGGSGNEQFF
NA	17	NA	TRBV7-6	TRBJ2-7	TGTGCCAGCAGCTTGGACCGGGGGCCGATCCTCTCCTACGAGCAGTACTTC	CASSLDRGPILSYEQYF
NA	18	NA	TRBV15	TRBJ2-7	TGTGCCACCAGCAGAGAAGGGACGCCCTGGATGGTGGGTTACGAGCAGTACTTC	CATSREGTPWMVGYEQYF
TRBD2	18	NA	TRBV7-9	TRBJ2-5	TGTGCCAGCAGCTTATGGTCTAGCGGGGGGTTATTCCAAGAGACCCAGTACTTC	CASSLWSSGGLFQETQYF